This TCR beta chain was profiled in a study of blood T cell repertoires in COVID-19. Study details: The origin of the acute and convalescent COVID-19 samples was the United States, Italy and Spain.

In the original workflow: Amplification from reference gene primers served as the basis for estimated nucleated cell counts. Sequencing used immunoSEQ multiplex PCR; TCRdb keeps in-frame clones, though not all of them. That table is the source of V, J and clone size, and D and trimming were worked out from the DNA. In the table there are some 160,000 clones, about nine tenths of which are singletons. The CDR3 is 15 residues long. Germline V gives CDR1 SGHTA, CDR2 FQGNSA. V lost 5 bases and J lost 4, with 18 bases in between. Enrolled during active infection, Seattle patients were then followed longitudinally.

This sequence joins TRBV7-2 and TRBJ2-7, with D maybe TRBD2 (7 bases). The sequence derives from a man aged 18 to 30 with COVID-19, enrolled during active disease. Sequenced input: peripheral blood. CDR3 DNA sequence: TGTGCCAGCAGCGCAGAGGGCGGGGGCGCATACGAGCAGTACTTC. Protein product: CASSAEGGGAYEQYF.